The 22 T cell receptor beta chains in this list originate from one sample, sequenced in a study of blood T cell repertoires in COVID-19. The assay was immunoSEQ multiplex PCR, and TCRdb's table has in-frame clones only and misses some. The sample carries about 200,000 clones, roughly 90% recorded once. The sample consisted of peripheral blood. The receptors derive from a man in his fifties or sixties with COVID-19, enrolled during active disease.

CDR3 DNA sequence: TGTGCCAGCAGTGAGCAGGGCTCTAGCAATCAGCCCCAGCATTTT. Residues: CASSEQGSSNQPQHF. This chain connects TRBV2 to TRBJ1-5; D may be TRBD1 (5 bases). The CDR3 has 15 amino acids. CDR1 and CDR2 (germline): SNHLY, FYNNEI. Deletions cut 3 bases from V and 0 bases from J, with 9 bases between.

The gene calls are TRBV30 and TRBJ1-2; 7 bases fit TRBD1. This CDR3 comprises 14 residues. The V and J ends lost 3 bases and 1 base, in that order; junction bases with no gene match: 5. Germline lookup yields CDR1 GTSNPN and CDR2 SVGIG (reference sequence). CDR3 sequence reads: CAWRETGLNYGYTF. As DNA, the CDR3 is TGTGCCTGGAGGGAGACAGGGCTTAACTATGGCTACACCTTC.

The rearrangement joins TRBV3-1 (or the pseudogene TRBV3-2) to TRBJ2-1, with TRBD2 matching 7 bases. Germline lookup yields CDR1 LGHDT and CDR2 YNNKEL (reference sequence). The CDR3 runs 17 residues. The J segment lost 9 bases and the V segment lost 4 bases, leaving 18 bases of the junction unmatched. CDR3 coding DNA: TGTGCCAGCAGCCTGTCATCTAGCGGCCTAAAGAAGGGTGAGCAGTTCTTC. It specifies CASSLSSSGLKKGEQFF.

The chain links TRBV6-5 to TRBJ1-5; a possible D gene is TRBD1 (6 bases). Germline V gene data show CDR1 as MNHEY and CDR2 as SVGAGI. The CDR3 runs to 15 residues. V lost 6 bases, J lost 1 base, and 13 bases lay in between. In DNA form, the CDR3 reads TGTGCCAGCAGACCAGGACAGAGCAGCAATCAGCCCCAGCATTTT. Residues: CASRPGQSSNQPQHF.

The CDR3 loop reads CAWSSQGYEKLFF. The DNA for the CDR3 is TGTGCCTGGAGTTCCCAGGGCTATGAAAAACTGTTTTTT. The V call is TRBV30, the J call TRBJ1-4; D may be TRBD1 (5 bases). CDR3 length: 13 residues. Looked up from germline, CDR1 is GTSNPN and CDR2 is SVGIG (reference sequence). V was cut by 2 bases and J by 6 bases, with 10 bases left in between.

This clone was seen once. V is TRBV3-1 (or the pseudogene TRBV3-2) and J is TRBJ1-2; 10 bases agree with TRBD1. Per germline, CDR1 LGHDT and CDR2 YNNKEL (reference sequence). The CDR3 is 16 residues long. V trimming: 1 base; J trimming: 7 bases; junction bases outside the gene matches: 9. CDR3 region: CASSQVGTGAVGGYTF. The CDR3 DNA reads TGTGCCAGCAGCCAAGTAGGGACAGGGGCCGTTGGTGGCTACACCTTC.

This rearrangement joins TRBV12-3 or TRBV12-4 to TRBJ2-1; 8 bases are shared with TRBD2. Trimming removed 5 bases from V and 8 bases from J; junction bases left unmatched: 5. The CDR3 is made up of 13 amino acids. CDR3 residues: CASSKGLGDEQFF. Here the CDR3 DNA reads TGTGCCAGCAGTAAGGGACTAGGGGATGAGCAGTTCTTC.

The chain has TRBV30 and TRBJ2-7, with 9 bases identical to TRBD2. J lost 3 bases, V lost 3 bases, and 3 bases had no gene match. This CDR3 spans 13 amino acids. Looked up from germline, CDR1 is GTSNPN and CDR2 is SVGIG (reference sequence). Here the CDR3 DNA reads TGTGCCTGGAGCTCAGCGGGAGGCTACGAGCAGTACTTC. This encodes CAWSSAGGYEQYF.

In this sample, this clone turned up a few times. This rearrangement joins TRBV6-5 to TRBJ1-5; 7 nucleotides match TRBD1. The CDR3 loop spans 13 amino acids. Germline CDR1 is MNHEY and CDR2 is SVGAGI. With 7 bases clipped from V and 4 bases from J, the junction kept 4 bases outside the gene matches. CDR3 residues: CASTGQQNQPQHF. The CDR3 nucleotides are TGTGCCAGCACGGGACAGCAAAATCAGCCCCAGCATTTT.

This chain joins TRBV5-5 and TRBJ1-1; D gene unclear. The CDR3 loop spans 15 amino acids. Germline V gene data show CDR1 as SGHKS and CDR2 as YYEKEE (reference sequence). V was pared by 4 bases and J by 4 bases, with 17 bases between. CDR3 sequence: CASSLRQTRGTEAFF. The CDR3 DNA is TGTGCCAGCAGCCTTCGGCAAACAAGAGGCACTGAAGCTTTCTTT.

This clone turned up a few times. For the CDR3, the DNA is TGTGCCGGCAACAGGGGTTTTGACAATGAGCAGTTCTTC. It specifies CAGNRGFDNEQFF. The chain carries TRBV6-5 and TRBJ2-1; 7 nucleotides line up with TRBD1. The CDR3 is made up of 13 amino acids. Per the germline V gene, CDR1 is MNHEY and CDR2 is SVGAGI. With V trimmed by 11 bases and J by 5 bases, 9 bases remained unmatched.

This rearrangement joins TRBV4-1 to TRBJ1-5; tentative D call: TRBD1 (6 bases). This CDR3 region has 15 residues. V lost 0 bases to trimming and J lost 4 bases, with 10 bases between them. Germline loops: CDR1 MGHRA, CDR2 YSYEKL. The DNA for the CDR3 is TGCGCCAGCAGCCAAGAGGGGAGGGGGAATCAGCCCCAGCATTTT. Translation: CASSQEGRGNQPQHF.

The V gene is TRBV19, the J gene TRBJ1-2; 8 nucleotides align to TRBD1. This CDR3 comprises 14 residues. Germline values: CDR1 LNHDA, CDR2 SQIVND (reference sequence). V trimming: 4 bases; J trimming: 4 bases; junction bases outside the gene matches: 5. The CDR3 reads CASSKDRVGYGYTF. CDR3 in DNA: TGTGCCAGTAGTAAGGACAGGGTGGGCTATGGCTACACCTTC.

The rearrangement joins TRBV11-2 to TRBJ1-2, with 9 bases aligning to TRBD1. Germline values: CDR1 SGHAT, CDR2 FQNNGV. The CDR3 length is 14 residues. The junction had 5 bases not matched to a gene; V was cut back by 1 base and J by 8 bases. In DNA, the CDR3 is TGTGCCAGCAGCTTAGCCGGGACAGGGAGGGGCTACACCTTC. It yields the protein CASSLAGTGRGYTF.

The CDR3: CASSEGRVAAAPQYF. The CDR3 DNA reads TGTGCCAGCAGTGAAGGAAGGGTAGCGGCTGCACCGCAGTATTTT. The chain uses TRBV2 and TRBJ2-3, with D possibly being TRBD2 (6 bases). The CDR3 contains 15 residues. V shed 1 base and J shed 10 bases, with 18 bases lying between them. Germline V gene data show CDR1 as SNHLY and CDR2 as FYNNEI.

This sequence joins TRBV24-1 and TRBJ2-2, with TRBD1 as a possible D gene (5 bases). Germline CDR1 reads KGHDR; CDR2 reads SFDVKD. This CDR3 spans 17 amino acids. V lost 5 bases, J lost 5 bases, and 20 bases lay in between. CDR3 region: CATSAGTAGLSTGELFF. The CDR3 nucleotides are TGTGCCACCAGTGCAGGAACGGCAGGGCTTTCAACCGGGGAGCTGTTTTTT.

CDR3: CASSLRGDRGNSPLHF. The CDR3 DNA is TGTGCCAGCAGTCTGCGGGGGGACAGGGGTAATTCACCCCTCCACTTT. The chain uses TRBV5-5 and TRBJ1-6; 10 bases line up with TRBD1. In germline, CDR1 is SGHKS, CDR2 YYEKEE (reference sequence). The junction had 8 bases not matched to a gene; V was cut back by 5 bases and J by 6 bases. The CDR3 is made up of 16 amino acids. The full variable domain, in which reference TRBV5-5 and TRBJ1-6 provide the parts outside the CDR3, is DAGVTQSPTHLIKTRGQQVTLRCSPISGHKSVSWYQQVLGQGPQFIFQYYEKEERGRGNFPDRFSARQFPNYSSELNVNALLLGDSALYLCASSLRGDRGNSPLHFGNGTRLTVT.

CDR3 DNA: TGTGCCAGTAGTATATCGCGCACTAGCGCAAATACGCAGTATTTT. Translation: CASSISRTSANTQYF. This chain joins TRBV19 and TRBJ2-3; 7 bases line up with TRBD2. The CDR3 loop spans 15 amino acids. Losses at the gene ends were 2 bases for V and 7 bases for J; bases not matched to a gene: 9. Germline lookup yields CDR1 LNHDA and CDR2 SQIVND (reference sequence).

This CDR3 is CASSLTSGGAGETQYF. The CDR3 DNA follows: TGCGCCAGCAGCTTGACTAGCGGGGGGGCCGGTGAGACCCAGTACTTC. V is TRBV5-1 and J is TRBJ2-5; TRBD2 matches 13 bases. CDR3 length: 16 amino acids. Trimming took 1 base from V and 5 from J; bases not matched to a gene: 5. Looked up from germline, CDR1 is SGHRS and CDR2 is YFSETQ.

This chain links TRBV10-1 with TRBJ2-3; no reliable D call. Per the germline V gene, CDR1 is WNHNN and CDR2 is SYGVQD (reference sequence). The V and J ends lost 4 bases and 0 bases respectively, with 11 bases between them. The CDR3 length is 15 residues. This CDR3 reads CASSGRSSSTDTQYF. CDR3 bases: TGCGCCAGCAGTGGCCGGAGCTCTAGCACAGATACGCAGTATTTT.

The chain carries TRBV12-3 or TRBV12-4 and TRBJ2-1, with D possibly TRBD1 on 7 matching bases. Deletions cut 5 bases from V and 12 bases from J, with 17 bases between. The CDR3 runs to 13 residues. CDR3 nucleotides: TGTGCCAGCAGTGAGACTACCAGGGGGGTGCAGTTCTTC. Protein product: CASSETTRGVQFF.

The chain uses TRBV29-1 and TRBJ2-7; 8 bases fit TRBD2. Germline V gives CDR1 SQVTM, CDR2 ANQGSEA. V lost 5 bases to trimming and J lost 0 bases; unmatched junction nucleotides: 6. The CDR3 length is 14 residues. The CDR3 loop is CSVSYLAGSYEQYF. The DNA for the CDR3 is TGCAGCGTTTCATATCTAGCGGGCTCCTACGAGCAGTACTTC.